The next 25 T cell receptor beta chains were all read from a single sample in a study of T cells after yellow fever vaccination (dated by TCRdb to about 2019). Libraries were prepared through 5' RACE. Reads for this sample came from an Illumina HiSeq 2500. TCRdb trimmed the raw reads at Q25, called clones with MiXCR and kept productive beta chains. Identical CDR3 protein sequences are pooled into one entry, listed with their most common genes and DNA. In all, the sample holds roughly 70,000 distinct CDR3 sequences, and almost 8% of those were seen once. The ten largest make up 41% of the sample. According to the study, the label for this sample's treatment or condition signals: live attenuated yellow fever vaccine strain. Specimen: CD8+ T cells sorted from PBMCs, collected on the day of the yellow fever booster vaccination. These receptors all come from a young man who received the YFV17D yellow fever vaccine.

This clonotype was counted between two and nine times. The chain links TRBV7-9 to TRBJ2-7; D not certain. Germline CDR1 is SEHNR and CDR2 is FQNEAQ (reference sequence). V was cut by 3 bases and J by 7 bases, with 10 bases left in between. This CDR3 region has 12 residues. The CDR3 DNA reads TGTGCCAGCAGCTTCCTGGGTGAGGAGCAGTACTTC. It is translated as CASSFLGEEQYF.

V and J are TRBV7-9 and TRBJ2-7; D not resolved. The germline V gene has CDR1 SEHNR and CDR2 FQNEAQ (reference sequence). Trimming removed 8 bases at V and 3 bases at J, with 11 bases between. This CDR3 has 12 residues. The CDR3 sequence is CASEPVNYEQYF. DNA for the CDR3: TGTGCCAGCGAACCGGTTAACTACGAGCAGTACTTC. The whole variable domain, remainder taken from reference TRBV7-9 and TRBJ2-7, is DTGVSQNPRHKITKRGQNVTFRCDPISEHNRLYWYRQTLGQGPEFLTYFQNEAQLEKSRLLSDRFSAERPKGSFSTLEIQRTEQGDSAMYLCASEPVNYEQYFGPGTRLTVT.

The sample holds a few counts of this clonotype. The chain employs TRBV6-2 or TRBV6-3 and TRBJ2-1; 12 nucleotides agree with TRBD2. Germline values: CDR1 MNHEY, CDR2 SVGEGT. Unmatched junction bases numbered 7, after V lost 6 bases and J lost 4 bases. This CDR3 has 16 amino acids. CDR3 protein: CASSRGLAGYYNEQFF. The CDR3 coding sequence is TGTGCCAGCAGCCGCGGACTAGCGGGATATTACAATGAGCAGTTCTTC.

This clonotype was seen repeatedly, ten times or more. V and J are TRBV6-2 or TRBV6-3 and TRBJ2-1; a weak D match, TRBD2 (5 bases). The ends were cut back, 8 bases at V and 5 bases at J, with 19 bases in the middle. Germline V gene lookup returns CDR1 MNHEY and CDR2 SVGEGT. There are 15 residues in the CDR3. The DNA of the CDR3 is TGTGCCAGCGATAAAGGAGGCCCCCCCCACAATGAGCAGTTCTTC. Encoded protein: CASDKGGPPHNEQFF.

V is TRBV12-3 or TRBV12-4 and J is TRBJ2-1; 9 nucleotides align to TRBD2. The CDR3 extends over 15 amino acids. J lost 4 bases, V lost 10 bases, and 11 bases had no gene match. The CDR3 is CAITPRLAEYNEQFF. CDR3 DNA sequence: TGTGCCATCACCCCGAGACTAGCGGAATACAATGAGCAGTTCTTC.

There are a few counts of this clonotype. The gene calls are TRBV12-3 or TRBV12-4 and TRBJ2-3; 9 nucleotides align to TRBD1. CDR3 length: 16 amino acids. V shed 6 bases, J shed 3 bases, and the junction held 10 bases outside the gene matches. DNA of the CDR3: TGTGCCAGCAGCCACCCCCGGGACAGGGTAACAGATACGCAGTATTTT. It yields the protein CASSHPRDRVTDTQYF.

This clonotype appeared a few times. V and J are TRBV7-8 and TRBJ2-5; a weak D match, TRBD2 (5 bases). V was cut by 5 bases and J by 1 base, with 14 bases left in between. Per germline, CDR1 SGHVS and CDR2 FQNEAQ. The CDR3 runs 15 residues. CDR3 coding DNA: TGTGCCAGCAGCAACACCCCGGGGTTCCAAGAGACCCAGTACTTC. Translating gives CASSNTPGFQETQYF.

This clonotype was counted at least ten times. The CDR3 is CASSLSGEQYF. The CDR3 bases are TGTGCCAGCAGCTTATCGGGCGAGCAGTACTTC. The chain links TRBV7-9 to TRBJ2-7; no firm D call. Trimming left V 2 bases short and J 6 bases short, with 5 bases between. The CDR3 loop spans 11 amino acids. CDR1 and CDR2 from the germline V gene are SEHNR and FQNEAQ (reference sequence).

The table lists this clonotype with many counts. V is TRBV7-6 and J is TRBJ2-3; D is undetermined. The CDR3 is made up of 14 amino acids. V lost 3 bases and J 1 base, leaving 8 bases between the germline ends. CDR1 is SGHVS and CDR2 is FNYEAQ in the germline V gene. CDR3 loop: CASSFIPGTDTQYF. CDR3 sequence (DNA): TGTGCCAGCAGCTTCATACCCGGCACAGATACGCAGTATTTT.

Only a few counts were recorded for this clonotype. The CDR3 sequence is CASSVTPSKTNYGYTF. The CDR3 coding sequence is TGCGCCAGCAGCGTTACCCCTTCCAAGACTAACTATGGCTACACCTTC. This chain uses TRBV5-1 with TRBJ1-2; D unclear. There are 16 residues in the CDR3. V lost 4 bases and J lost 0, with 16 bases in between. Germline V CDR1 and CDR2: SGHRS, YFSETQ.

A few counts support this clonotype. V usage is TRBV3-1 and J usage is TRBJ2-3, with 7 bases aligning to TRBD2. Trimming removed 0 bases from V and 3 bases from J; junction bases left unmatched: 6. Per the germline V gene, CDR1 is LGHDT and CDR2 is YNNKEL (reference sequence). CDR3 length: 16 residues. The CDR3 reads CASSQDWTGGTDTQYF. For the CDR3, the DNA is TGTGCCAGCAGCCAAGATTGGACGGGAGGTACAGATACGCAGTATTTT.

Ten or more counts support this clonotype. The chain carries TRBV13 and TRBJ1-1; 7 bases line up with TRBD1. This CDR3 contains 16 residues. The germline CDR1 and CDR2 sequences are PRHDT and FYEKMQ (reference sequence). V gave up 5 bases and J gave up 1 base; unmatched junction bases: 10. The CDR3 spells CASSPDRVWGNTEAFF. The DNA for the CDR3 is TGTGCCAGCAGCCCAGACAGGGTGTGGGGGAACACTGAAGCTTTCTTT.

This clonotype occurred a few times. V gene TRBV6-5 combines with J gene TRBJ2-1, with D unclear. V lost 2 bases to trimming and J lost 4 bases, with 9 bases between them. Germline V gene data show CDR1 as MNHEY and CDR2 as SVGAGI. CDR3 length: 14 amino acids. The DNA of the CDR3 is TGTGCCAGCAGTTACCCCGGGCCGTACAATGAGCAGTTCTTC. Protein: CASSYPGPYNEQFF.

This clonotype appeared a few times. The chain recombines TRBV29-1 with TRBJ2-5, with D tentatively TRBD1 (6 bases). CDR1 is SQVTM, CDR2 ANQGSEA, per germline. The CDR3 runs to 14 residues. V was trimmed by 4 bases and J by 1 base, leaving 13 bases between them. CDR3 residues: CSVVEGVVQETQYF. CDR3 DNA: TGCAGCGTTGTCGAGGGGGTGGTCCAAGAGACCCAGTACTTC.

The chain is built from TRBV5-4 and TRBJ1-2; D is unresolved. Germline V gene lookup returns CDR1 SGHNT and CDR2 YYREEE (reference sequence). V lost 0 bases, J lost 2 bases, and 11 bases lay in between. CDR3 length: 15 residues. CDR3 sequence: CASSLVLTQNYGYTF. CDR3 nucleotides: TGTGCCAGCAGCTTGGTGCTCACCCAAAACTATGGCTACACCTTC.

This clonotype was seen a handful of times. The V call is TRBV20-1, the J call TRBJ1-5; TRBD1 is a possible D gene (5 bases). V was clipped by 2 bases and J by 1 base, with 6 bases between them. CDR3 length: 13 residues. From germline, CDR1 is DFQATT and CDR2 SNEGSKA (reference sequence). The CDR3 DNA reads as TGCAGTGCTAGAAAGGGGAGCAATCAGCCCCAGCATTTT. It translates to CSARKGSNQPQHF.

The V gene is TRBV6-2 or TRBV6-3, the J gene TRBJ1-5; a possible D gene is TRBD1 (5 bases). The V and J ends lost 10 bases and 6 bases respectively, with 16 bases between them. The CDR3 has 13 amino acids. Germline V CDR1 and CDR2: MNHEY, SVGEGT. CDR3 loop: CATTRGFGQPQHF. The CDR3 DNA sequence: TGTGCCACCACCCGGGGGTTCGGTCAGCCCCAGCATTTT.

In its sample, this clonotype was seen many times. The CDR3 nucleotides read TGTGCCAGCAGTGAAGCGTCGATAAGGATGGTAAGGCAGCCCCAGCATTTT. This translates into CASSEASIRMVRQPQHF. The chain has TRBV2 and TRBJ1-5; D remains unclear. Trimming shortened V by 0 bases and J by 7 bases, and 19 bases separated the two germline ends. Germline CDR1 SNHLY, CDR2 FYNNEI. CDR3 size: 17 residues.

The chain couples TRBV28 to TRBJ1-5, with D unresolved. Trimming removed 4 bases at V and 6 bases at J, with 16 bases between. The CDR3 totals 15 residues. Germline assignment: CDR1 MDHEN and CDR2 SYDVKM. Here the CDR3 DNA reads TGTGCCAGCAGTTCGGTTCCCGATACGGGTCAGCCCCAGCATTTT. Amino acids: CASSSVPDTGQPQHF.

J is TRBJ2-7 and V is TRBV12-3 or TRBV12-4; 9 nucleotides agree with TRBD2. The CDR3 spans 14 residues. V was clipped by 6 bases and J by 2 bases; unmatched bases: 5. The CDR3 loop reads CASSRTSVTYEQYF. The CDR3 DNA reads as TGTGCCAGCAGCCGGACTAGCGTCACCTACGAGCAGTACTTC.

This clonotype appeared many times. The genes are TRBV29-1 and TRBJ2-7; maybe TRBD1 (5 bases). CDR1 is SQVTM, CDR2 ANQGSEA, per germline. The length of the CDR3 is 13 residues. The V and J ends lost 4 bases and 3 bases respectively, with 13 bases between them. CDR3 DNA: TGCAGCGTTGGTACAGGACAACACTACGAGCAGTACTTC. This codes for CSVGTGQHYEQYF.

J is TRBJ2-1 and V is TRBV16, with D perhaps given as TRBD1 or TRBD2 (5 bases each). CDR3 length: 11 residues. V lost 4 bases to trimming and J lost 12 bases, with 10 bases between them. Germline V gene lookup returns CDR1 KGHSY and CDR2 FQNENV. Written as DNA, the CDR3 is TGTGCCAGCAGCCGGGACGATTTGCAGTTCTTC. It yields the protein CASSRDDLQFF.

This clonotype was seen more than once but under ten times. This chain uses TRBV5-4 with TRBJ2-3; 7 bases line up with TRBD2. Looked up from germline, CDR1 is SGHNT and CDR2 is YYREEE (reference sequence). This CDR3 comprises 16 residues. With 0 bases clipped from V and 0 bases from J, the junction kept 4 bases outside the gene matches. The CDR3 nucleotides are TGTGCCAGCAGCTTGGGCGCGGGAGTCAGCACAGATACGCAGTATTTT. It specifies CASSLGAGVSTDTQYF.

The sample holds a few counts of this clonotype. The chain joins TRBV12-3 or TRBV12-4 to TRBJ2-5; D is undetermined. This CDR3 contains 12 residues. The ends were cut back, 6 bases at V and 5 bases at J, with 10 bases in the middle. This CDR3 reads CASRKAGETQYF. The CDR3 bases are TGTGCCAGCAGGAAAGCCGGGGAGACCCAGTACTTC.

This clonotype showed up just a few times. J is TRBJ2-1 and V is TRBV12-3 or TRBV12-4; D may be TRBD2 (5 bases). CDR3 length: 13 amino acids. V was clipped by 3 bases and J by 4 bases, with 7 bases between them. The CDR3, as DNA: TGTGCCAGCAGTTTTTCGGGATACAATGAGCAGTTCTTC. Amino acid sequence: CASSFSGYNEQFF.